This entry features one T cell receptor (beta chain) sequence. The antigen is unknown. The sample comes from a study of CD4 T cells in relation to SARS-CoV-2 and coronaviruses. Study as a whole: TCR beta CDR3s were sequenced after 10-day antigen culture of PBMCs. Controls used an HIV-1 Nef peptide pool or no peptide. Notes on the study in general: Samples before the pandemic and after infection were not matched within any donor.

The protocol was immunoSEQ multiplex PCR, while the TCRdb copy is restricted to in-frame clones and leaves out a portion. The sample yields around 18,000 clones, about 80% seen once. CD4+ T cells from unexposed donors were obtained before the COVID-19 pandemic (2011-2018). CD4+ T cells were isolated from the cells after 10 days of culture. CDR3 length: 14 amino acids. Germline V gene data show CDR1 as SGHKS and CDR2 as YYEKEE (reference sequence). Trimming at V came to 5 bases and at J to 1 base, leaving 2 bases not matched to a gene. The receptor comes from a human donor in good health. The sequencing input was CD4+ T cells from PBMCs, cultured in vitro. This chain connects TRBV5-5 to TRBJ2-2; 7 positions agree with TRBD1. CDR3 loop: CASSWDRNTGELFF. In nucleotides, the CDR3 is TGTGCCAGCAGTTGGGACAGGAACACCGGGGAGCTGTTTTTT.